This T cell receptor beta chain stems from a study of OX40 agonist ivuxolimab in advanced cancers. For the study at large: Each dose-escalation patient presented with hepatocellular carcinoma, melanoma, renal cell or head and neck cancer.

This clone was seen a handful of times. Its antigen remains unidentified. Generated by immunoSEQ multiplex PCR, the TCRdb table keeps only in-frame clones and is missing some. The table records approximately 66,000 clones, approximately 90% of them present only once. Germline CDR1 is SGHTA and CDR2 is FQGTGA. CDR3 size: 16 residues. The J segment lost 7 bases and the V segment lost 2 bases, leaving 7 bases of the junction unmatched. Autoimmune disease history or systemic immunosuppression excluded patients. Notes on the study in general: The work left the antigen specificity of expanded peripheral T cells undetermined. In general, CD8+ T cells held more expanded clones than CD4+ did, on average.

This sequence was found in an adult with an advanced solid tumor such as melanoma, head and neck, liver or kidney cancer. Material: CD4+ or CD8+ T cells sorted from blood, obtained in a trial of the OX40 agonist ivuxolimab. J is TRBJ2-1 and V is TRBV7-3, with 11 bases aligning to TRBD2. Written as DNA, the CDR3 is TGTGCCAGCAGCTTAGGAGCTACTAGCGGGGGTAATGAGCAGTTCTTC. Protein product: CASSLGATSGGNEQFF.